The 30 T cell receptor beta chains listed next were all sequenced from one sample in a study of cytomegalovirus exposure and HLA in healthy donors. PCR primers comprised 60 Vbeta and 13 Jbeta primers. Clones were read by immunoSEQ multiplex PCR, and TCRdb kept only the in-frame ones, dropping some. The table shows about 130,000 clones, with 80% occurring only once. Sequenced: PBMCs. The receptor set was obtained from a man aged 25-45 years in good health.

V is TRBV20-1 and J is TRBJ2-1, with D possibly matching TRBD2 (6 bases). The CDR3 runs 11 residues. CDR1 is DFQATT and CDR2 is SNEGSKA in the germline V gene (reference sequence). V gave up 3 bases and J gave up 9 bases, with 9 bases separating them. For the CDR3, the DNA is TGCAGTGCTAGTTTGGGAGGTGAGCAGTTCTTC. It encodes CSASLGGEQFF.

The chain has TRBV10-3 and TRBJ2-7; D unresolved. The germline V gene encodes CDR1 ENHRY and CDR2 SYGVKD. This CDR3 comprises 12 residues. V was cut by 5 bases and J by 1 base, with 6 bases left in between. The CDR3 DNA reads TGTGCCATCAGTAGTAGTTCCTACGAGCAGTACTTC. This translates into CAISSSSYEQYF.

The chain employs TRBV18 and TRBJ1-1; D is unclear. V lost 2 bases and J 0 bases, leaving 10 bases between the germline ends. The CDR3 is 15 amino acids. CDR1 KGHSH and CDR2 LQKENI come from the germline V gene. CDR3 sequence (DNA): TGTGCCAGCTCACCAAGAGGGCCGATGAACACTGAAGCTTTCTTT. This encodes CASSPRGPMNTEAFF.

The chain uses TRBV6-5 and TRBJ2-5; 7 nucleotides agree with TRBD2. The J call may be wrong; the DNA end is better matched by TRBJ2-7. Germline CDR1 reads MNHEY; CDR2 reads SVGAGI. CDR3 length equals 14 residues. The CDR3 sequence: CASTTDGRPYEQYF. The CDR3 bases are TGTGCCAGCACCACGGACGGGAGGCCCTACGAGCAGTACTTC.

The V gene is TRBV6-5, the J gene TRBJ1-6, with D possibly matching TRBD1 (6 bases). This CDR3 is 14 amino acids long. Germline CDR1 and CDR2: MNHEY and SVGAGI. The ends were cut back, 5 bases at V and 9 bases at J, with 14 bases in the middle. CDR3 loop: CASSQLSGVSPLHF. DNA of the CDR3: TGTGCCAGCAGTCAACTTTCAGGGGTTTCACCCCTCCACTTT.

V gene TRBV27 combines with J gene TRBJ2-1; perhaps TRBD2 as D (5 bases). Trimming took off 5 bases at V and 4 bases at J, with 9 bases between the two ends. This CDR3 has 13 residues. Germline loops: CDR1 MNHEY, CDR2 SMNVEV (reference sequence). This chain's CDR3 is CASSLLAYNEQFF. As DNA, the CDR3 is TGTGCCAGCAGTCTCCTAGCTTACAATGAGCAGTTCTTC.

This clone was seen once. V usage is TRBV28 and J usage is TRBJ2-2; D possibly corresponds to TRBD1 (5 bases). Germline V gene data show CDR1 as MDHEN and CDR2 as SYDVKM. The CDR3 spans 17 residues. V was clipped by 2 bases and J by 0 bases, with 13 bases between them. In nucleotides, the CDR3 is TGTGCCAGCAGTTTAGGACACCGAGACCCGAACACCGGGGAGCTGTTTTTT. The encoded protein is CASSLGHRDPNTGELFF.

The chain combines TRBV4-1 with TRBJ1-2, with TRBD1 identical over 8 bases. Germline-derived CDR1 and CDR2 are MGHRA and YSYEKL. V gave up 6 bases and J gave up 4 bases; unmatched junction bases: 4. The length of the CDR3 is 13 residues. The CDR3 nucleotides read TGCGCCAGCAGGAACACAGGGGGCTATGGCTACACCTTC. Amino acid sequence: CASRNTGGYGYTF.

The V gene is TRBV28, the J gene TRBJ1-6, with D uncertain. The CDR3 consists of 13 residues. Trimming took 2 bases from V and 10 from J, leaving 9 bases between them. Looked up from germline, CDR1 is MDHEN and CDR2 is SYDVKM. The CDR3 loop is CASSLDPGSPLHF. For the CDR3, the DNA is TGTGCCAGCAGTTTAGACCCAGGCTCACCCCTCCACTTT. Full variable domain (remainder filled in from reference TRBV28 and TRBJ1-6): DVKVTQSSRYLVKRTGEKVFLECVQDMDHENMFWYRQDPGLGLRLIYFSYDVKMKEKGDIPEGYSVSREKKERFSLILESASTNQTSMYLCASSLDPGSPLHFGNGTRLTVT.

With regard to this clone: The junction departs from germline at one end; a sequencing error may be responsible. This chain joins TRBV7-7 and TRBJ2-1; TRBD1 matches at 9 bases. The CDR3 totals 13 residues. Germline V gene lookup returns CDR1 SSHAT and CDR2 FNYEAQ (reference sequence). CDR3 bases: TGTGCCAGCAGTTTAGGACAGGGGAATGAGCAGTTCTTC. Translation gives CASSLGQGNEQFF.

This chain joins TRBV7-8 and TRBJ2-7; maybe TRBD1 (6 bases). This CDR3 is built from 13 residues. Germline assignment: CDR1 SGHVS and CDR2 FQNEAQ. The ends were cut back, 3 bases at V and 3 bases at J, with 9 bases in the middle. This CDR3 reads CASSFGQFYEQYF. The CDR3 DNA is TGTGCCAGCAGCTTCGGACAGTTCTACGAGCAGTACTTC. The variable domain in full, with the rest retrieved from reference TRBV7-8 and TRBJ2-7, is GAGVSQSPRYKVAKRGQDVALRCDPISGHVSLFWYQQALGQGPEFLTYFQNEAQLDKSGLPSDRFFAERPEGSVSTLKIQRTQQEDSAVYLCASSFGQFYEQYFGPGTRLTVT.

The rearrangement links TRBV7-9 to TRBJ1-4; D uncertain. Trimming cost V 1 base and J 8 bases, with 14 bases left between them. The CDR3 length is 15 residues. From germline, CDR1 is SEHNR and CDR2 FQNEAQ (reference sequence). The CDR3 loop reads CASSLVSGLREKLFF. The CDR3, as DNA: TGTGCCAGCAGCTTAGTTTCAGGCCTCCGCGAAAAACTGTTTTTT.

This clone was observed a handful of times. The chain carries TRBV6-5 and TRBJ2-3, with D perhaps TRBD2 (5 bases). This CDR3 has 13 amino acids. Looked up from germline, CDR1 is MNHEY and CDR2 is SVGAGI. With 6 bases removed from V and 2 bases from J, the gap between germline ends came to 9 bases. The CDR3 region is CASREVNTDTQYF. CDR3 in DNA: TGTGCCAGCAGGGAGGTCAACACAGATACGCAGTATTTT.

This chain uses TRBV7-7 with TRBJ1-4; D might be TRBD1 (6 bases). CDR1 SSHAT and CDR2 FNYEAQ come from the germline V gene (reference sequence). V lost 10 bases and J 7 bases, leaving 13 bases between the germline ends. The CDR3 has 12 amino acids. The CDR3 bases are TGTGCCACCCGAGGGGGGGGTGAAAAACTGTTTTTT. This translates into CATRGGGEKLFF.

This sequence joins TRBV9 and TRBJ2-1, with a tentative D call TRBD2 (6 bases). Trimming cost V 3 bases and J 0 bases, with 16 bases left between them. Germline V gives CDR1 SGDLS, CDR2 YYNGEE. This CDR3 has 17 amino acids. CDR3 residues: CASSAGLIGSSYNEQFF. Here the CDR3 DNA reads TGTGCCAGCAGCGCCGGACTAATCGGTAGCTCCTACAATGAGCAGTTCTTC.

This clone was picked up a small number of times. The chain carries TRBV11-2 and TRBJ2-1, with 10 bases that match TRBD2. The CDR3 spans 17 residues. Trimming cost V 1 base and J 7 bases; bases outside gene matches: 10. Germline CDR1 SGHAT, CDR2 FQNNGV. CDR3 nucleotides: TGTGCCAGCAGCTTAGGCCCTCCTAGCGGGAGAAGGAATGAGCAGTTCTTC. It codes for CASSLGPPSGRRNEQFF. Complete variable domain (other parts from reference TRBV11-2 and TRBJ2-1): EAGVAQSPRYKIIEKRQSVAFWCNPISGHATLYWYQQILGQGPKLLIQFQNNGVVDDSQLPKDRFSAERLKGVDSTLKIQPAKLEDSAVYLCASSLGPPSGRRNEQFFGPGTRLTVL.

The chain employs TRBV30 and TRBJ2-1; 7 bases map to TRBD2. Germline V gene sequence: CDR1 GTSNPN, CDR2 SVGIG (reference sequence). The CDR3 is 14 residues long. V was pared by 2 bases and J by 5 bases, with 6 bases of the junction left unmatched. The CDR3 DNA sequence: TGTGCCTGGAGTACTACTAGCGCAAACAATGAGCAGTTCTTC. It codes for CAWSTTSANNEQFF.

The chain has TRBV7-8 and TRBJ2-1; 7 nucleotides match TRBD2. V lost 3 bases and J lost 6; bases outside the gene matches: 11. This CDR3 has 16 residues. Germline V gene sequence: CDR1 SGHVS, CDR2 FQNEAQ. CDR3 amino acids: CASSFAQAASGNEQFF. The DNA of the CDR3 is TGTGCCAGCAGCTTTGCCCAGGCCGCTAGCGGCAATGAGCAGTTCTTC.

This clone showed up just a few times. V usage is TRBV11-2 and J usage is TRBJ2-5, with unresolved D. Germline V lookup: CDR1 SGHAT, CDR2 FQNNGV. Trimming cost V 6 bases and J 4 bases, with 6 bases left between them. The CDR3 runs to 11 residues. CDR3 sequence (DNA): TGTGCCAGCAGTTCAGTAGAGACCCAGTACTTC. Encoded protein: CASSSVETQYF.

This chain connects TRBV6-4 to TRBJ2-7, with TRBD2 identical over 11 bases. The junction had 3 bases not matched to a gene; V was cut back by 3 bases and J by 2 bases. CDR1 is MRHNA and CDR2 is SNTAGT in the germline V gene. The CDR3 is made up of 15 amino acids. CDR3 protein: CASSEGTSGTYEQYF. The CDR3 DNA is TGTGCCAGCAGTGAAGGGACTAGCGGAACCTACGAGCAGTACTTC.

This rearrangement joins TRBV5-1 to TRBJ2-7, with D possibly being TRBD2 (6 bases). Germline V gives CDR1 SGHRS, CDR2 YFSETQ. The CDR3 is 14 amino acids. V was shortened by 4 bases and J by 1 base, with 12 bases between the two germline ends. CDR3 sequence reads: CASSGGGRSYEQYF. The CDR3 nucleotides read TGCGCCAGCAGCGGGGGAGGCCGTTCCTACGAGCAGTACTTC.

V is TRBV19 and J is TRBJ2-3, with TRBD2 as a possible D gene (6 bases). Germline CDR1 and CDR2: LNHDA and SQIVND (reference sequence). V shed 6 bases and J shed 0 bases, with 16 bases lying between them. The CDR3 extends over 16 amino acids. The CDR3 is CASSHLADPSTDTQYF. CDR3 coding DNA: TGTGCCAGTAGCCACTTAGCGGACCCGAGCACAGATACGCAGTATTTT.

The CDR3 region has the DNA TGCGCCAGCAGCCGACTAGCGACTAGCACAGATACGCAGTATTTT. The encoded protein is CASSRLATSTDTQYF. The V gene is TRBV4-1, the J gene TRBJ2-3; 8 bases map to TRBD2. Germline V gene sequence: CDR1 MGHRA, CDR2 YSYEKL. V gave up 4 bases and J gave up 0 bases; unmatched junction bases: 3. This CDR3 spans 15 amino acids.

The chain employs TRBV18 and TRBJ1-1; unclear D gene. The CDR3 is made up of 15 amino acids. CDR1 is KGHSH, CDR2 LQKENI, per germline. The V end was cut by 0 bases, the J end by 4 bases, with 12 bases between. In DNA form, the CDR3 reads TGTGCCAGCTCACCACCGTCGGGAGGCGGCACTGAAGCTTTCTTT. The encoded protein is CASSPPSGGGTEAFF.

In DNA, the CDR3 is TGTGCCAGCAGCGTAGCGTACAGGGGTGGAGAGCAGTACTTC. It specifies CASSVAYRGGEQYF. This chain joins TRBV9 and TRBJ2-5; 7 bases agree with TRBD1. This CDR3 comprises 14 residues. The ends lost 0 bases at V and 11 bases at J; junction bases unmatched: 10. Germline V gene lookup returns CDR1 SGDLS and CDR2 YYNGEE.

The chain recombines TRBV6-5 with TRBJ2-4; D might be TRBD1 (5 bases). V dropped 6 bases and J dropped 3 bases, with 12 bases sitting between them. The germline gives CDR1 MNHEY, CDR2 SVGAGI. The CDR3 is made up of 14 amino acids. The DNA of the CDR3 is TGTGCCAGCAGCCAGGGTCCTTTCAAAAACATTCAGTACTTC. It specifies CASSQGPFKNIQYF.

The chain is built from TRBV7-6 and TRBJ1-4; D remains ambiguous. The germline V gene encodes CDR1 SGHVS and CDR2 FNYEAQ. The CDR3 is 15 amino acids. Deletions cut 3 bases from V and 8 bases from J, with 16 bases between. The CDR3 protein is CASSFWEVSEEKLFF. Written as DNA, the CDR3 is TGTGCCAGCAGCTTTTGGGAGGTGTCTGAGGAAAAACTGTTTTTT.

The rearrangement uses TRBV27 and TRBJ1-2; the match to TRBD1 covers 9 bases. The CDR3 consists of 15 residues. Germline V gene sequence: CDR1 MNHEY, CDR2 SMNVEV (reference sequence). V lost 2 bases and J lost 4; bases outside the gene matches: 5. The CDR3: CASSLRTGDSYGYTF. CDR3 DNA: TGTGCCAGCAGTTTAAGGACAGGGGATTCCTATGGCTACACCTTC.

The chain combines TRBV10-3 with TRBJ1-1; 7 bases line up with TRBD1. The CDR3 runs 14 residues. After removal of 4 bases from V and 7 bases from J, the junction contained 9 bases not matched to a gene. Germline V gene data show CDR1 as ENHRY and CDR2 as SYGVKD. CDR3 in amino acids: CAISGRQGTGEAFF. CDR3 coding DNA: TGTGCCATCAGTGGAAGACAGGGTACGGGTGAAGCTTTCTTT.

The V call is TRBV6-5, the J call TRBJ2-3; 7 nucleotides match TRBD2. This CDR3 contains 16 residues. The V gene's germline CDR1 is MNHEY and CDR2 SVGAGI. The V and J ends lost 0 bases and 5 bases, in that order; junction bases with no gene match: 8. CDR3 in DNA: TGTGCCAGCAGTTACTCTGGGCGGGAGCCGGTAGATACGCAGTATTTT. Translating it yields CASSYSGREPVDTQYF.